In this sample, the clone carrying this T cell receptor (beta chain) turned up many times. Its antigen is not identified. Unsorted libraries were prepared from 2 million PBMCs held at -80 C. This specimen comes from a study of neurological immune-mediated disorders. Points from the study as a whole: The most TCR clonal expansion was seen in HTLV-1-associated myelopathy, and the least was seen in multiple sclerosis, which fell below healthy controls.

The method for making cDNA was 5'RACE, and it used 10-nucleotide random UMIs. TCRdb fed the 5' RACE reads into MiXCR, producing one record per CDR3 protein. The table has over 35,000 distinct CDR3 sequences, 2.5% seen once; the top ten hold 9.5% to 15%. CDR3 size: 13 residues. V was cut by 2 bases and J by 7 bases, with 13 bases left in between. Germline V gene data show CDR1 as SGHRS and CDR2 as YFSETQ. The V and J genes are TRBV5-1 and TRBJ2-7; D is uncertain. This TCR was sampled from a man younger than 45 with multiple sclerosis. What was sequenced was PBMCs. CDR3 protein: CASSFSTTEEQYF. Here the CDR3 DNA reads TGCGCCAGCAGCTTTTCCACTACGGAGGAGCAGTACTTC.